Listed here are 12 T cell receptor beta chains from one sample, sequenced in a study of shared clonotypes between healthy human individuals. The data were produced by immunoSEQ multiplex PCR, yet TCRdb's version contains in-frame clones alone and is incomplete. The sample has around 440,000 clones, 75% to 80% seen once; the top ten hold 12%. Sequencing was performed on PBMCs. The receptors were gathered from a woman in her thirties or forties in good health. Some clones in this sample may be carry-over from other donors' samples.

This chain links TRBV7-3 with TRBJ2-2; D is undetermined. The CDR3 is 16 amino acids. V dropped 0 bases and J dropped 0 bases, with 8 bases sitting between them. Germline V gives CDR1 SGHTA, CDR2 FQGTGA. DNA of the CDR3: TGTGCCAGCAGCTTAACGTCGGGCACGAACACCGGGGAGCTGTTTTTT. It specifies CASSLTSGTNTGELFF.

With regard to this clone: A much larger clonotype is one base distant, so this may be a read error. The chain is built from TRBV6-1 and TRBJ2-7; 8 nucleotides line up with TRBD1. V shed 7 bases and J 0 bases; nucleotides not matched to a gene: 5. Germline V lookup: CDR1 MNHNS, CDR2 SASEGT. The CDR3 has 14 amino acids. CDR3 DNA sequence: TGTGCCAGCAACCCGGACAGGGACTCCTACGAGCAGTACTTC. It yields the protein CASNPDRDSYEQYF.

V is TRBV4-3 and J is TRBJ2-3; 12 positions agree with TRBD2. V was pared by 1 base and J by 6 bases, with 5 bases of the junction left unmatched. This CDR3 comprises 16 residues. CDR1 is LGHNA, CDR2 YSLEER, per germline. This CDR3 reads CASSQGLAGVGDTQYF. For the CDR3, the DNA is TGCGCCAGCAGCCAAGGACTAGCGGGAGTAGGGGATACGCAGTATTTT.

About this clone itself: This CDR3 is also generated by other DNA sequences in the sample. CDR3 residues: CASSEGQANEKLFF. For the CDR3, the DNA is TGTGCCAGCAGTGAGGGTCAGGCTAATGAAAAACTGTTTTTT. The J gene is TRBJ1-4, the V gene TRBV2; D is unclear. The CDR3 contains 14 residues. Germline V gene sequence: CDR1 SNHLY, CDR2 FYNNEI. The V end was cut by 3 bases, the J end by 3 bases, with 8 bases between.

The DNA for the CDR3 is TGCGCCAGCAGCTTGGCCGCCGGGACCGTGACTAGAAGCTCCTACAATGAGCAGTTCTTC. Protein: CASSLAAGTVTRSSYNEQFF. V and J are TRBV5-1 and TRBJ2-1, with D possibly TRBD2 on 6 matching bases. The CDR3 runs to 20 residues. Between the trimmed V and J ends, which lost 0 bases and 0 bases, there was a span of 22 bases. The germline CDR1 and CDR2 sequences are SGHRS and YFSETQ.

The chain uses TRBV5-1 and TRBJ1-1, with 7 bases aligning to TRBD1. CDR3 size: 14 residues. The V gene's germline CDR1 is SGHRS and CDR2 YFSETQ. Losses at the gene ends were 4 bases for V and 1 base for J; bases not matched to a gene: 4. DNA for the CDR3: TGCGCCAGCAGCATAACAGGGGCGAACACTGAAGCTTTCTTT. Translating it yields CASSITGANTEAFF.

The chain has TRBV29-1 and TRBJ2-7; TRBD2 might be the D (5 bases). V lost 6 bases, J lost 2 bases, and 14 bases lay in between. CDR1 is SQVTM and CDR2 is ANQGSEA in the germline V gene. This CDR3 comprises 13 residues. CDR3 residues: CSVAPGLAYEQYF. The DNA for the CDR3 is TGCAGCGTCGCCCCCGGACTCGCCTACGAGCAGTACTTC.

The V gene is TRBV5-4, the J gene TRBJ1-4; tentatively, D is TRBD1 (6 bases). V lost 0 bases and J 3 bases, leaving 9 bases between the germline ends. Germline V CDR1 and CDR2: SGHNT, YYREEE (reference sequence). CDR3 length: 15 amino acids. CDR3 coding DNA: TGTGCCAGCAGCTTGGACAGGGAGGCTAATGAAAAACTGTTTTTT. It translates to CASSLDREANEKLFF.

Turning to this clone: This same CDR3 is encoded by further DNA sequences in the sample. The V gene is TRBV20-1, the J gene TRBJ1-2; weak D call: TRBD1 (5 bases). This CDR3 contains 11 residues. The V gene lost 4 bases and the J gene lost 4 bases, with 7 bases spanning the gap. CDR1 is DFQATT and CDR2 is SNEGSKA in the germline V gene (reference sequence). The CDR3 protein is CSAMGVYGYTF. CDR3 bases: TGCAGTGCTATGGGGGTCTATGGCTACACCTTC.

This chain uses TRBV13 with TRBJ2-7, with 9 bases matching TRBD1. Germline CDR1 PRHDT, CDR2 FYEKMQ (reference sequence). This CDR3 contains 16 residues. Germline trimming cut 4 bases from V and 7 bases from J; bases unmatched to any gene: 14. This CDR3 reads CASSSTGTGTFLEQYF. The DNA of the CDR3 is TGTGCCAGCAGCTCCACCGGGACAGGGACTTTTTTGGAGCAGTACTTC.

The chain carries TRBV2 and TRBJ1-1; 8 bases are shared with TRBD1. V gave up 5 bases and J gave up 1 base; unmatched junction bases: 3. Germline values: CDR1 SNHLY, CDR2 FYNNEI. The CDR3 is 14 residues long. In DNA form, the CDR3 reads TGTGCCAGCAGTCCGACAGGGGAGAACACTGAAGCTTTCTTT. This translates into CASSPTGENTEAFF. The full variable domain, completed using reference TRBV2 and TRBJ1-1, is EPEVTQTPSHQVTQMGQEVILRCVPISNHLYFYWYRQILGQKVEFLVSFYNNEISEKSEIFDDQFSVERPDGSNFTLKIRSTKLEDSAMYFCASSPTGENTEAFFGQGTRLTVV.

This clone appeared many times. The rearrangement joins TRBV30 to TRBJ2-5; D gene unclear. The DNA end favors TRBJ2-7, so the J call may be wrong. Germline V CDR1 and CDR2: GTSNPN, SVGIG (reference sequence). This CDR3 has 13 amino acids. The CDR3 spells CAWTRPPSYEQYF. CDR3 coding DNA: TGTGCCTGGACCCGACCCCCTTCCTACGAGCAGTACTTC.